In this sample, the clone carrying this T cell receptor (beta chain) turned up a few times. Its antigen is not known. The sequenced template was cDNA made from the entire isolated RNA. Libraries were prepared by immunoSEQ multiplex PCR; TCRdb keeps only in-frame clonotypes and omits some of them. The sample holds roughly 170,000 clones; around 13% are singletons and the top ten take approximately 0.62%. Staining for CD45RO/CCR7/CD25/CD127/CD95/CD27 allowed sorting of CD4+ naive, central memory, regulatory and stem cell-like memory cells. The data are from a study of beta chain features in type 1 diabetes. Study in general: Sorted cells, some 110,000,000 in number, were examined across all samples.

Notes on the study in general: For Type 1 diabetes patients, all four CD4+ subsets carried TCRB CDR3s that were moderately but significantly shorter. In comparison with healthy donors, patients had naive, central memory and Treg TCRB repertoires that appeared more similar.

Sequencing input: central memory CD4+ T cells from blood. This TCR came from a woman aged 18 to 35 in good health.

The CDR3 region is CATSRSPVVEETQYF. CDR3 sequence (DNA): TGTGCCACCAGCAGGTCCCCGGTCGTTGAAGAGACCCAGTACTTC. The chain has TRBV15 and TRBJ2-5; D is unclear. Trimming left V 3 bases short and J 3 bases short, with 14 bases between. The CDR3 length is 15 residues. In germline, CDR1 is LNHNV, CDR2 YYDKDF (reference sequence).